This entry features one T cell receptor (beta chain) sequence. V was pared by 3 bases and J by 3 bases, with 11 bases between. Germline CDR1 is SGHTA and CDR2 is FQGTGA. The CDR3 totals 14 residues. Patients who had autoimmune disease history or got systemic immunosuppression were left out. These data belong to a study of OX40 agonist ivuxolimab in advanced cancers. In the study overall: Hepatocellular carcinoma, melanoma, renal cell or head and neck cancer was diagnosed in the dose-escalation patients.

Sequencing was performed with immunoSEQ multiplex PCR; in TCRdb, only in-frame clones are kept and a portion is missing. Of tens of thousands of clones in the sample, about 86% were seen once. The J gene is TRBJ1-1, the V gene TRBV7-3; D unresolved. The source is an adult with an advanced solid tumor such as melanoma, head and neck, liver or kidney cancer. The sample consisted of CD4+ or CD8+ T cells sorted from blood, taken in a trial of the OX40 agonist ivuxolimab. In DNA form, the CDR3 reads TGTGCCAGCAGCTTGGATCGCTGGGACACTGAAGCTTTCTTT. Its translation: CASSLDRWDTEAFF. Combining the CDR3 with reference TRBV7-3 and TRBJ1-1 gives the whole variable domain GAGVSQTPSNKVTEKGKYVELRCDPISGHTALYWYRQSLGQGPEFLIYFQGTGAADDSGLPNDRFFAVRPEGSVSTLKIQRTERGDSAVYLCASSLDRWDTEAFFGQGTRLTVV.